Listed below are T cell receptor beta chains from one sample, sequenced in a study of blood T cell repertoires in COVID-19. Measured with immunoSEQ multiplex PCR; TCRdb has only the in-frame clones, and not every one. This sample carries about half a million clones, 70% to 90% of them seen once, and the ten largest clones take approximately 2.9%. Sequenced input: peripheral blood. These receptors all stem from a human donor in a cohort sampled during active COVID-19. The CDR3 runs from the conserved cysteine through the conserved F or W. Each record gives: V gene, J gene, D gene, clone size, CDR3 DNA, CDR3 protein. D genes are given only for firm matches. Clone size, where shown, is once, few, many, or a class for clones that have expanded.

>TRBV25-1|TRBJ1-1|.|.
TGTGCCAGCAGTGAATTTGGAGGGATGAACACTGAAGCTTTCTTT
CASSEFGGMNTEAFF
>TRBV13|TRBJ1-2|.|.
TGTGCCAGCAGCAACAGGGTCGACTATGGCTACACCTTC
CASSNRVDYGYTF
>TRBV19|TRBJ1-1|.|few
TGTGCCAGTAGTAGATCGGGGGGGAGTATTAACACTGAAGCTTTCTTT
CASSRSGGSINTEAFF
>TRBV7-2|TRBJ2-7|TRBD1|.
TGTGCCAGCACCCTGCAGGGGGCCTCCTCCTACGAGCAGTACTTC
CASTLQGASSYEQYF
>TRBV19|TRBJ1-2|TRBD1|.
TGTGCCAGTAGTCCCCAGGGGGTCCGGGGCTACACCTTC
CASSPQGVRGYTF
>TRBV3-1/TRBV3-2|TRBJ1-4|.|.
TGTGCCAGCAGCCAAGAAATAGGGGTTGATGAAAAACTGTTTTTT
CASSQEIGVDEKLFF
>TRBV13|TRBJ1-1|.|.
TGTGCCAGCAGCTTAAGGTCGGGAATGAACACTGAAGCTTTCTTT
CASSLRSGMNTEAFF
>TRBV3-1/TRBV3-2|TRBJ2-5|.|.
TGTGCCAGCAGCCAAGTAAGGCGGCTACAAGAGACCCAGTACTTC
CASSQVRRLQETQYF
>TRBV28|TRBJ2-7|TRBD2|few
TGTGCCAGCCGTACTAGCGGCTCCTACGAGCAGTACTTC
CASRTSGSYEQYF
>TRBV7-2|TRBJ1-5|.|.
TGTGCCAGCAGCTTAACAGTAACCGATCAGCCCCAGCATTTT
CASSLTVTDQPQHF
>TRBV18|TRBJ2-3|TRBD2|.
TGTGCCAGCTCACCCCTGAGGACGGAAGGGACTAGCGCGATCCTGGGGGGTACGCAGTATTTT
CASSPLRTEGTSAILGGTQYF
>TRBV4-1|TRBJ2-7|.|.
TGCGCCAGCAGCCCCGGAGAGGACTACGAGCAGTACTTC
CASSPGEDYEQYF
>TRBV3-1/TRBV3-2|TRBJ1-2|.|.
TGTGCCAGCAGCCAAAAGCGGGGGAACTATGGCTACACCTTC
CASSQKRGNYGYTF
>TRBV4-1|TRBJ2-1|.|once
TGCGCCAGCAGCCAAGATTCTGAGGTGGGCAATGAGCAGTTCTTC
CASSQDSEVGNEQFF
>TRBV29-1|TRBJ2-2|.|.
TGCAGCGTTGCCCAGGGAAACCCCGGGGAGCTGTTTTTT
CSVAQGNPGELFF
>TRBV5-4|TRBJ1-2|TRBD1|.
TGTGCCAGCAGCGGGGACAGATATGGCTACACCTTC
CASSGDRYGYTF
>TRBV30|TRBJ2-5|.|.
TGTGCCTGGAGTAACGGGCAAGGGGCGGCCCAGTACTTC
CAWSNGQGAAQYF
>TRBV7-2|TRBJ1-5|TRBD1|.
TGTGCCAGCAGCTTATCAAGGACAGGGGCTCAGCCCCAGCATTTT
CASSLSRTGAQPQHF
>TRBV12-3/TRBV12-4|TRBJ1-1|.|.
TGTGCCAGCAGTTTGATGGTGCAGTTCGAAGCTTTCTTT
CASSLMVQFEAFF
>TRBV28|TRBJ2-6|.|.
TGTGCCGCTTCTGGGGCATCTTCGGGGGCCAACGTCCTGACTTTC
CAASGASSGANVLTF
>TRBV5-8|TRBJ1-5|TRBD1|.
TGTGCCAGCAGCTTGGAAGTTTCGGGACAGGGCTTATATAGCAATCAGCCCCAGCATTTT
CASSLEVSGQGLYSNQPQHF
>TRBV3-1/TRBV3-2|TRBJ1-1|.|.
TGTGCCAGCAGCGTCTCTAGCGGGAAGACTGAAGCTTTCTTT
CASSVSSGKTEAFF
>TRBV27|TRBJ2-5|.|.
TGTGCCAGCAGGTTAGCGGATCAAGAGACCCAGTACTTC
CASRLADQETQYF
>TRBV3-1/TRBV3-2|TRBJ2-1|.|.
TGTGCCAGCAGCGCTCGGGAGAAGTCCTACAATGAGCAGTTCTTC
CASSAREKSYNEQFF
>TRBV7-2|TRBJ1-1|TRBD1|.
TGTGCCAGCAGCAAGAGGACAGGGCTTACTGAAGCTTTCTTT
CASSKRTGLTEAFF
>TRBV11-2|TRBJ2-2|.|few
TGTGCCAGCAGCTTAGACGGGGTTACCGGGGAGCTGTTTTTT
CASSLDGVTGELFF
>TRBV28|TRBJ2-1|TRBD1|.
TGTGCCAGCAGGCGGACAGGCAACAATGAGCAGTTCTTC
CASRRTGNNEQFF
>TRBV4-2|TRBJ2-4|TRBD2|once
TGTGCCAGCAGCCAAAACACCAGGACTAGCGGGAGCCTTGTAGCCAAAAACATTCAGTACTTC
CASSQNTRTSGSLVAKNIQYF
>TRBV7-8|TRBJ2-2|.|few
TGTGCCAGCAGCTCTCCGAGGGCAAGTGGGGAGCTGTTTTTT
CASSSPRASGELFF
>TRBV19|TRBJ2-1|TRBD2|.
TGTGCCAGTAGTCTGGCTAGCGGGAGCGTCTACAATGAGCAGTTCTTC
CASSLASGSVYNEQFF
>TRBV2|TRBJ2-5|.|.
TGTGCCAGCAGTGAGCGGGGTGGTGGACAGGTCCAAGAGACCCAGTACTTC
CASSERGGGQVQETQYF
>TRBV4-1|TRBJ2-7|TRBD2|.
TGCGCCAGCAGCCAAGCCCCAGAGGGACTAGCGGGGGCGGGCTACGAGCAGTACTTC
CASSQAPEGLAGAGYEQYF
>TRBV5-8|TRBJ1-1|.|.
TGTGCGAGCGACCAGGCAGACAGATCGAACACTGAAGCTTTCTTT
CASDQADRSNTEAFF
>TRBV7-9|TRBJ1-2|.|.
TGTGCCAGCAGCCTCAGACAGGCCAATGGCTACACCTTC
CASSLRQANGYTF
>TRBV2|TRBJ1-1|.|.
TGTGCCAGCAGGAATGGGGGGGCAAACACTGAAGCTTTCTTT
CASRNGGANTEAFF
>TRBV30|TRBJ1-1|.|.
TGTGCCTGGAGTGTGGGGCAGGGGTCGACTGAAGCTTTCTTT
CAWSVGQGSTEAFF
>TRBV7-9|TRBJ2-1|TRBD2|.
TGTGCCAGCGGCTGGACTAGCGGGAGGTTCGGTGAGCAGTTCTTC
CASGWTSGRFGEQFF
>TRBV27|TRBJ1-1|.|few
TGTGCCAGCAGTTCCGCCCCGGGGTATAGTACTGAAGCTTTCTTT
CASSSAPGYSTEAFF
>TRBV7-2|TRBJ1-5|.|few
TGTGCCAGCAGCTCCGTGGTCGGGGGGCCTAAGAGTCAGCCCCAGCATTTT
CASSSVVGGPKSQPQHF
>TRBV7-3|TRBJ2-3|.|once
TGTGCCAGCAGCTTAACCGTCGGGAGCACAGATACGCAGTATTTT
CASSLTVGSTDTQYF
>TRBV10-2|TRBJ1-2|TRBD1|once
TGCGCCAGCAGTGAGCCGGGACAGGGGGGCGGCTACACCTTC
CASSEPGQGGGYTF
>TRBV28|TRBJ1-5|.|few
TGTGCCAGCAGTTTAACGGTAGGGGTTAATCAGCCCCAGCATTTT
CASSLTVGVNQPQHF
>TRBV7-8|TRBJ2-3|.|.
TGTGCCAGCAGCTCAGAAGATACGCAGTATTTT
CASSSEDTQYF
>TRBV5-4|TRBJ2-1|.|.
TGTGCCAGCAGCTCCTTAACTAGATACAATGAGCAGTTCTTC
CASSSLTRYNEQFF
>TRBV29-1|TRBJ2-1|TRBD2|.
TGCAGCGCCCACCTAGTGGTAGCGGGAAACTCCTACAATGAGCAGTTCTTC
CSAHLVVAGNSYNEQFF
>TRBV28|TRBJ1-1|.|.
TGTGCCAGCAGGCCTCCAGGGGACACTGAAGCTTTCTTT
CASRPPGDTEAFF
>TRBV7-3|TRBJ1-3|.|.
TGTGCCAGCAGCTTATCCCCAACAGGGTACTCTGGAAACACCATATATTTT
CASSLSPTGYSGNTIYF
>TRBV4-2|TRBJ2-7|TRBD1|.
TGTGCCAGCAGCCAAGCCCTGGGACAGCGAGCCTACGAGCAGTACTTC
CASSQALGQRAYEQYF
>TRBV19|TRBJ1-2|.|.
TGTGCCAGTAGTATTCTGGCGGGGAAGGTCGGCTACACCTTC
CASSILAGKVGYTF
>TRBV30|TRBJ2-5|TRBD2|.
TGTGCCTGGGCCGGGAGGGCCGGGCAAGAGACCCAGTACTTC
CAWAGRAGQETQYF
>TRBV11-3|TRBJ1-1|TRBD1|.
TGTGCCAGCAGCCGAGGACAGGCTTGGGGGATGGACACTGAAGCTTTCTTT
CASSRGQAWGMDTEAFF
>TRBV28|TRBJ2-3|.|once
TGTGCCAGCAGCTGGGGCCGGAATACGCAGTATTTT
CASSWGRNTQYF
>TRBV28|TRBJ1-1|.|.
TGTGCCAGCGGCCCGGGGGGCGCGGGTAAAGCTTTCTTT
CASGPGGAGKAFF
>TRBV7-2|TRBJ1-5|TRBD1|.
TGTGCCAGCAGCTTAGCGTCAGGGGGCCATCAGCCCCAGCATTTT
CASSLASGGHQPQHF
>TRBV7-8|TRBJ2-2|.|.
TGTGCCAGCAGCTTATTCCCACAGGGGGAGCTGTTTTTT
CASSLFPQGELFF
>TRBV30|TRBJ1-2|.|.
TGTGCCTGGACCCCAATGCCTCGGGACACCCCTAACTATGGCTACACCTTC
CAWTPMPRDTPNYGYTF